This record concerns one TCR beta chain sequence. Its antigen is unidentified. These data come from a study of cytomegalovirus exposure and HLA in healthy donors. For the study at large: A previous analysis identified approximately 110 million unique TCR beta sequences derived from some 200 million T cells. The study placed roughly four fifths of its approximately 380 genotyped donors in the Caucasian-associated ancestry cluster.

The PCR made use of 60 Vbeta and 13 Jbeta primers. Profiled with immunoSEQ multiplex PCR; TCRdb holds only in-frame clones, not every one. The sample contains 200,000 or so clones, 70% to 80% of which appear only once. Findings and limits, study-wide: Presence/absence analyses treated sequencing depth as roughly uniform across donors.

CDR3 size: 18 residues. Germline V gene lookup returns CDR1 LNHDA and CDR2 SQIVND (reference sequence). The ends were cut back, 3 bases at V and 6 bases at J, with 24 bases in the middle. The sequenced material came from PBMCs. The chain joins TRBV19 to TRBJ2-1, with TRBD1 as a possible D gene (6 bases). The TCR originated in a male donor in good health and CMV-seropositive. The DNA for the CDR3 is TGTGCCAGTAGTATTACAGGGCCTATCGAGGGACACCTCAATGAGCAGTTCTTC. This translates into CASSITGPIEGHLNEQFF.